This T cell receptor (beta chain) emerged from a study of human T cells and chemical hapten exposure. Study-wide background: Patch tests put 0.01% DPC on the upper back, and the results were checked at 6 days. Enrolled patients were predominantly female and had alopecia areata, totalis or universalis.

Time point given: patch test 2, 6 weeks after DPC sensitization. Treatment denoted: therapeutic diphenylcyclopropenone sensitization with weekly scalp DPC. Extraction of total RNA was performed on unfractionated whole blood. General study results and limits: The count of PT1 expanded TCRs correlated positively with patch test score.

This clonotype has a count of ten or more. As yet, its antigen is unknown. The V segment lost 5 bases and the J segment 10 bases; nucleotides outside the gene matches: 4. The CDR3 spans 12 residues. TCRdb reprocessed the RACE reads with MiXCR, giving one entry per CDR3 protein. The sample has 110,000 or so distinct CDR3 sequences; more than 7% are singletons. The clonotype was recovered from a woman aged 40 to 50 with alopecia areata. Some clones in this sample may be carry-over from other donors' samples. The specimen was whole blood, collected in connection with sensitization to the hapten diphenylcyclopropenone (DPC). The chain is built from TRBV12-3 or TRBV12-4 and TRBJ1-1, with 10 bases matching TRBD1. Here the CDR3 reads CASSVGQGRAFF. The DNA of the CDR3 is TGTGCCAGCAGTGTGGGACAGGGGAGAGCTTTCTTT.